Sequencing of this T cell receptor (beta chain) was carried out in a study of blood T cell repertoires in COVID-19. For the study at large: Both acute and convalescent COVID-19 samples were obtained from the United States, Italy and Spain. In each case, the material was cDNA or gDNA derived from T cells, B-cell-depleted T cells, or PBMCs.

Per the original data handling: Reference gene primer amplification gave nucleated cell count estimates. Some clones are missing from TCRdb's copy, which holds only in-frame ones; the method was immunoSEQ multiplex PCR. That table gives V, J and clone size, and the DNA gave D and trimming. The sample includes about 81,000 clones, around 80% of them seen just once. Germline values: CDR1 LGHNA, CDR2 YNFKEQ. V dropped 0 bases and J dropped 10 bases, with 10 bases sitting between them. The CDR3 loop spans 14 amino acids. The V call is TRBV4-2, the J call TRBJ1-6; D gene unclear. Sequenced material: peripheral blood. The sequence was collected from a human donor in a cohort sampled during active COVID-19. CDR3 sequence reads: CASSQELRESPLHF. Here the CDR3 DNA reads TGTGCCAGCAGCCAAGAGCTAAGGGAGTCACCCCTCCACTTT.